A single sample is the source of the 31 T cell receptor beta chains below, sequenced in a study of blood T cell repertoires in COVID-19. Measured with immunoSEQ multiplex PCR; TCRdb has only the in-frame clones, and not every one. The sample contains roughly 28,000 clones, 85% to 90% of which appear only once. Input material: peripheral blood. All receptors derive from a man aged 65-85 years with active COVID-19.

This chain joins TRBV4-3 and TRBJ2-7, with TRBD2 matching over 13 bases. This CDR3 is 16 amino acids long. The germline V gene encodes CDR1 LGHNA and CDR2 YSLEER. V trimming: 4 bases; J trimming: 4 bases; junction bases outside the gene matches: 7. The CDR3: CASSPGTSGEGYEQYF. The CDR3 DNA follows: TGCGCCAGCAGCCCCGGGACTAGCGGGGAGGGGTACGAGCAGTACTTC.

This clone was counted only a few times. The CDR3 DNA sequence: TGTGCCAGCAGTTTCTCGAGTTACAGTCAGCCCCAGCATTTT. Its protein is CASSFSSYSQPQHF. The chain uses TRBV27 and TRBJ1-5; D unclear. Deletions cut 3 bases from V and 6 bases from J, with 12 bases between. Germline V gene lookup returns CDR1 MNHEY and CDR2 SMNVEV (reference sequence). The CDR3 covers 14 residues.

V and J are TRBV2 and TRBJ1-5; 7 nucleotides match TRBD1. CDR3 length equals 15 residues. Germline V gene data show CDR1 as SNHLY and CDR2 as FYNNEI. Trimming cost V 8 bases and J 2 bases; bases outside gene matches: 9. The CDR3 spells CASEGDTGGNQPQHF. CDR3 DNA: TGTGCCAGCGAAGGCGATACAGGGGGCAATCAGCCCCAGCATTTT.

The chain carries TRBV5-4 and TRBJ2-2, with 9 positions matching TRBD1. The CDR3 loop spans 17 amino acids. The germline V gene encodes CDR1 SGHNT and CDR2 YYREEE (reference sequence). The V segment lost 2 bases and the J segment 5 bases; nucleotides outside the gene matches: 10. CDR3 bases: TGTGCCAGCAGCTTCCCTCGTGGACAGGGGAGGACCGGGGAGCTGTTTTTT. This sequence encodes CASSFPRGQGRTGELFF.

The chain recombines TRBV6-2 or TRBV6-3 with TRBJ1-6, with 9 bases matching TRBD1. The CDR3 has 14 residues. Germline V CDR1 and CDR2: MNHEY, SVGEGT. After removal of 5 bases from V and 10 bases from J, the junction contained 6 bases not matched to a gene. CDR3 DNA: TGTGCCAGCAGTCCAACAGGGGGCTGGTCACCCCTCCACTTT. It is translated as CASSPTGGWSPLHF.

CDR3 DNA: TGTGCCAGCGGGTCCGGGACACTGTCCGGGGAGCTGTTTTTT. Translated: CASGSGTLSGELFF. V is TRBV6-5 and J is TRBJ2-2; a weak D match, TRBD1 (6 bases). The CDR3 contains 14 residues. The ends were cut back, 8 bases at V and 6 bases at J, with 16 bases in the middle. Germline V CDR1 and CDR2: MNHEY, SVGAGI.

The J gene is TRBJ2-3, the V gene TRBV6-2 or TRBV6-3; TRBD2 matches at 10 bases. Germline V gene sequence: CDR1 MNHEY, CDR2 SVGEGT. J was trimmed by 5 bases and V by 5 bases; bases with no gene match: 7. The CDR3 is made up of 15 amino acids. Here the CDR3 reads CASSRPSGGLDTQYF. The CDR3 nucleotides are TGTGCCAGCAGTCGCCCTAGCGGGGGCTTAGATACGCAGTATTTT.

The chain joins TRBV5-4 to TRBJ1-1; no clear D. The ends were cut back, 4 bases at V and 1 base at J, with 14 bases in the middle. This CDR3 has 15 residues. Germline V CDR1 and CDR2: SGHNT, YYREEE (reference sequence). The CDR3 spells CASSHIEQSNTEAFF. The CDR3 DNA follows: TGTGCCAGCAGCCATATTGAACAGTCGAACACTGAAGCTTTCTTT. The variable domain in full, with the rest retrieved from reference TRBV5-4 and TRBJ1-1, is ETGVTQSPTHLIKTRGQQVTLRCSSQSGHNTVSWYQQALGQGPQFIFQYYREEENGRGNFPPRFSGLQFPNYSSELNVNALELDDSALYLCASSHIEQSNTEAFFGQGTRLTVV.

This clone has just one count. The chain is built from TRBV28 and TRBJ2-3; possibly TRBD2 for D (5 bases). Germline CDR1 and CDR2: MDHEN and SYDVKM. Trimming cost V 3 bases and J 6 bases, with 16 bases left between them. The CDR3 extends over 15 amino acids. CDR3 sequence: CASSFPPRGFDTQYF. CDR3 bases: TGTGCCAGCAGTTTCCCGCCCCGGGGATTTGATACGCAGTATTTT.

The table lists this clone with a few counts. The chain carries TRBV19 and TRBJ1-5; D may be TRBD1 (5 bases). The CDR3 totals 17 residues. V was clipped by 3 bases and J by 0 bases, with 15 bases between them. Looked up from germline, CDR1 is LNHDA and CDR2 is SQIVND (reference sequence). Here the CDR3 DNA reads TGTGCCAGTAGTATCGGTGGGCAGGGAATTAGCAATCAGCCCCAGCATTTT. It yields the protein CASSIGGQGISNQPQHF. Filled out from reference TRBV19 and TRBJ1-5, the complete variable domain reads DGGITQSPKYLFRKEGQNVTLSCEQNLNHDAMYWYRQDPGQGLRLIYYSQIVNDFQKGDIAEGYSVSREKKESFPLTVTSAQKNPTAFYLCASSIGGQGISNQPQHFGDGTRLSIL.

This clone was detected only once. The chain combines TRBV3-1 (or the pseudogene TRBV3-2) with TRBJ1-1; maybe TRBD1 (6 bases). V gave up 0 bases and J gave up 5 bases, with 28 bases separating them. This CDR3 has 20 amino acids. Germline V gene lookup returns CDR1 LGHDT and CDR2 YNNKEL (reference sequence). CDR3 region: CASSQDLDGTGRGKDTEAFF. The CDR3 DNA reads as TGTGCCAGCAGCCAAGATCTGGACGGAACGGGGAGGGGGAAGGATACTGAAGCTTTCTTT.

J is TRBJ2-1 and V is TRBV25-1; 12 bases map to TRBD2. The germline CDR1 and CDR2 sequences are MGHDK and SYGVNS. The CDR3 runs 17 residues. V lost 6 bases to trimming and J lost 4 bases; unmatched junction nucleotides: 10. Here the CDR3 DNA reads TGTGCCAGCAGCAAATTTCCCGGGACTAGCGGGTACAATGAGCAGTTCTTC. Amino acid sequence: CASSKFPGTSGYNEQFF.

The V call is TRBV7-8, the J call TRBJ2-3, with TRBD1 identical over 11 bases. The germline CDR1 and CDR2 sequences are SGHVS and FQNEAQ. There are 14 residues in the CDR3. The V segment lost 3 bases and the J segment 6 bases; nucleotides outside the gene matches: 2. The CDR3, as DNA: TGTGCCAGCAGCTTCCGGGACAGGGGGGATACGCAGTATTTT. Its protein is CASSFRDRGDTQYF.

The DNA for the CDR3 is TGTGCCAGCAGCTTAGGACTAGCGGGGCCCGCCACAGATACGCAGTATTTT. The encoded protein is CASSLGLAGPATDTQYF. The chain is built from TRBV11-3 and TRBJ2-3, with 11 bases matching TRBD2. CDR3 length: 17 residues. With 1 base clipped from V and 2 bases from J, the junction kept 5 bases outside the gene matches. Germline V gene sequence: CDR1 SGHNT, CDR2 YENEEA.

CDR3: CASSKPGLAFF. For the CDR3, the DNA is TGTGCCAGCAGCAAGCCGGGACTCGCGTTCTTC. This chain uses TRBV28 with TRBJ2-1; possibly TRBD2 for D (6 bases). Germline CDR1 is MDHEN and CDR2 is SYDVKM. There are 11 residues in the CDR3. Trimming cost V 6 bases and J 15 bases, with 15 bases left between them. Complete variable domain (other parts from reference TRBV28 and TRBJ2-1): DVKVTQSSRYLVKRTGEKVFLECVQDMDHENMFWYRQDPGLGLRLIYFSYDVKMKEKGDIPEGYSVSREKKERFSLILESASTNQTSMYLCASSKPGLAFFGPGTRLTVL.

The gene calls are TRBV3-1 (or the pseudogene TRBV3-2) and TRBJ1-3; no reliable D call. Germline CDR1 and CDR2: LGHDT and YNNKEL (reference sequence). V lost 5 bases, J lost 0 bases, and 5 bases lay in between. The CDR3 spans 13 residues. CDR3 in amino acids: CASSGHSGNTIYF. CDR3 sequence (DNA): TGTGCCAGCAGCGGCCACTCTGGAAACACCATATATTTT.

This clone was observed a single time. V gene TRBV2 combines with J gene TRBJ1-5; D call uncertain. Trimming left V 0 bases short and J 6 bases short, with 12 bases between. In germline, CDR1 is SNHLY, CDR2 FYNNEI. The CDR3 loop spans 15 amino acids. This CDR3 reads CASSEASRAGQPQHF. The CDR3 DNA is TGTGCCAGCAGTGAAGCCAGTAGGGCGGGTCAGCCCCAGCATTTT.

This sequence joins TRBV15 and TRBJ1-6; 8 bases fit TRBD1. After removal of 1 base from V and 9 bases from J, the junction contained 5 bases not matched to a gene. The CDR3 sequence is 15 residues long. Germline values: CDR1 LNHNV, CDR2 YYDKDF (reference sequence). Here the CDR3 DNA reads TGTGCCACCAGCAGAGGGACAGGGCCTCCTTCACCCCTCCACTTT. Amino acids: CATSRGTGPPSPLHF.

The gene calls are TRBV2 and TRBJ2-2, with TRBD1 identical over 9 bases. This CDR3 has 14 amino acids. V shed 7 bases and J 5 bases; nucleotides not matched to a gene: 5. Looked up from germline, CDR1 is SNHLY and CDR2 is FYNNEI. CDR3: CASTGDRGTGELFF. The CDR3, as DNA: TGTGCCAGCACGGGTGACAGGGGGACCGGGGAGCTGTTTTTT.

This clone was found a few times. The rearrangement joins TRBV28 to TRBJ2-2; D is possibly TRBD1 (5 bases). CDR3 length equals 16 residues. The V gene lost 5 bases and the J gene lost 5 bases, with 18 bases spanning the gap. Germline V CDR1 and CDR2: MDHEN, SYDVKM. CDR3 residues: CASSPFAGFMTGELFF. DNA of the CDR3: TGTGCCAGCAGTCCCTTCGCAGGGTTTATGACCGGGGAGCTGTTTTTT.

The chain recombines TRBV4-3 with TRBJ1-2; D possibly corresponds to TRBD1 (5 bases). The ends were cut back, 0 bases at V and 8 bases at J, with 16 bases in the middle. Germline CDR1 reads LGHNA; CDR2 reads YSLEER. CDR3 length equals 15 residues. The CDR3 DNA reads as TGCGCCAGCAGCCAAGATCAGAGGCAGGGTCTCGGCTACACCTTC. Its protein product is CASSQDQRQGLGYTF.

The genes are TRBV4-3 and TRBJ2-7; TRBD2 might be the D (7 bases). The germline V gene encodes CDR1 LGHNA and CDR2 YSLEER. The CDR3 consists of 15 residues. Between the trimmed V and J ends, which lost 4 bases and 1 base, there was a span of 14 bases. The CDR3 region has the DNA TGCGCCAGCAGCCGCGAGGGAGGGGGATCCTACGAGCAGTACTTC. It specifies CASSREGGGSYEQYF.

This rearrangement joins TRBV3-1 (or the pseudogene TRBV3-2) to TRBJ2-5; possibly TRBD2 for D (6 bases). V was trimmed by 2 bases and J by 3 bases, leaving 13 bases between them. This CDR3 region has 15 residues. CDR1 is LGHDT, CDR2 YNNKEL, per germline (reference sequence). The CDR3 is CASSQRGTQKETQYF. CDR3 nucleotide sequence: TGTGCCAGCAGCCAACGGGGGACGCAAAAAGAGACCCAGTACTTC.

This chain uses TRBV30 with TRBJ2-5, with TRBD2 identical over 8 bases. J gave up 4 bases and V 3 bases, and 7 bases lay outside the gene matches. Looked up from germline, CDR1 is GTSNPN and CDR2 is SVGIG (reference sequence). CDR3 length: 14 residues. CDR3: CAWSHTGGRETQYF. DNA for the CDR3: TGTGCCTGGAGCCATACGGGGGGGCGAGAGACCCAGTACTTC.

J is TRBJ2-3 and V is TRBV5-4; 8 positions agree with TRBD1. Trimming at V came to 2 bases and at J to 5 bases, leaving 10 bases not matched to a gene. The CDR3 spans 16 residues. The germline V gene has CDR1 SGHNT and CDR2 YYREEE (reference sequence). The CDR3 sequence is CASSFKTGGRVDTQYF. The CDR3 DNA is TGTGCCAGCAGCTTTAAAACAGGGGGACGTGTAGATACGCAGTATTTT.

The J gene is TRBJ2-4, the V gene TRBV5-8; TRBD1 matches 10 bases. V gave up 0 bases and J gave up 8 bases; unmatched junction bases: 5. Germline CDR1 SGHTS, CDR2 YDEGEE. The CDR3 is 15 amino acids. This CDR3 reads CASSLGGTGAYIQYF. The CDR3 coding sequence is TGTGCCAGCAGCTTGGGGGGGACAGGGGCTTACATTCAGTACTTC.

The V call is TRBV7-2, the J call TRBJ1-5; no firm D call. The CDR3 spans 15 residues. Germline V gives CDR1 SGHTA, CDR2 FQGNSA. The V gene lost 4 bases and the J gene lost 3 bases, with 13 bases spanning the gap. In DNA form, the CDR3 reads TGTGCCAGCAGCTCAGCAGGACTTAACAATCAGCCCCAGCATTTT. It encodes CASSSAGLNNQPQHF.

The genes are TRBV10-3 and TRBJ1-1; D is unclear. CDR3 size: 13 residues. Deletions cut 7 bases from V and 3 bases from J, with 12 bases between. Looked up from germline, CDR1 is ENHRY and CDR2 is SYGVKD. The CDR3 region is CAITSGIDTEAFF. Here the CDR3 DNA reads TGTGCCATCACCTCAGGAATTGACACTGAAGCTTTCTTT.

CDR3: CATSDSRQGGTEAFF. CDR3 bases: TGTGCCACCAGTGATTCGCGGCAGGGGGGCACTGAAGCTTTCTTT. V and J are TRBV24-1 and TRBJ1-1; TRBD1 matches at 7 bases. The CDR3 contains 15 residues. The germline gives CDR1 KGHDR, CDR2 SFDVKD. The trim removed 2 bases at V and 4 bases at J, leaving 6 bases unmatched.

This clone was observed a single time. The chain combines TRBV5-4 with TRBJ1-3, with 10 bases fitting TRBD1. The CDR3 runs to 16 residues. The V segment lost 4 bases and the J segment 2 bases; nucleotides outside the gene matches: 6. CDR1 and CDR2 (germline): SGHNT, YYREEE (reference sequence). The CDR3 nucleotides read TGTGCCAGCAGCCCGGACAGGGGGGTCACTGGAAACACCATATATTTT. Its translation: CASSPDRGVTGNTIYF.

CDR3 amino acids: CASSTDTSNYGYTF. Written as DNA, the CDR3 is TGTGCCAGCAGCACCGACACCTCTAACTATGGCTACACCTTC. The rearrangement uses TRBV9 and TRBJ1-2; D is ambiguous. V was cut by 4 bases and J by 0 bases, with 10 bases left in between. Germline CDR1 is SGDLS and CDR2 is YYNGEE. This CDR3 spans 14 amino acids. Using reference TRBV9 and TRBJ1-2 for the parts outside the CDR3, the full variable domain is DSGVTQTPKHLITATGQRVTLRCSPRSGDLSVYWYQQSLDQGLQFLIQYYNGEERAKGNILERFSAQQFPDLHSELNLSSLELGDSALYFCASSTDTSNYGYTFGSGTRLTVV.